The 27 T cell receptor beta chains in this list originate from one sample, sequenced in a study of shared clonotypes between healthy human individuals. Libraries were prepared by immunoSEQ multiplex PCR; TCRdb keeps only in-frame clonotypes and omits some of them. In the table there are roughly 1,000,000 clones, 75% to 85% of which are singletons. The sample comprised memory CD4+ T cells from PBMCs. The subset is: CD45RA-negative fraction. The receptors were sampled from a man younger than 35 in good health. Some clones in this sample may be carry-over from other donors' samples.

The genes are TRBV27 and TRBJ2-5; D call uncertain. Trimming took 0 bases from V and 0 from J, leaving 8 bases between them. Germline CDR1 and CDR2: MNHEY and SMNVEV (reference sequence). CDR3 length: 15 residues. CDR3: CASSLSHLYQETQYF. The CDR3 DNA is TGTGCCAGCAGTTTATCACACCTCTACCAAGAGACCCAGTACTTC.

The V gene is TRBV11-3, the J gene TRBJ2-2, with D unresolved. V lost 0 bases and J 6 bases, leaving 11 bases between the germline ends. This CDR3 is built from 15 residues. Germline CDR1 and CDR2: SGHNT and YENEEA. CDR3 bases: TGTGCCAGCAGCTTAGATTTCGGAAGCGCCGGGGAGCTGTTTTTT. Its protein product is CASSLDFGSAGELFF.

The V and J genes are TRBV5-1 and TRBJ1-3; D is unclear. Deletions cut 0 bases from V and 2 bases from J, with 6 bases between. Germline V gene lookup returns CDR1 SGHRS and CDR2 YFSETQ. The CDR3 contains 14 residues. The CDR3 reads CASSLDKPGNTIYF. The CDR3 DNA sequence: TGCGCCAGCAGCTTGGACAAACCTGGAAACACCATATATTTT.

The chain carries TRBV27 and TRBJ2-1; D uncertain. CDR3 length: 11 amino acids. Looked up from germline, CDR1 is MNHEY and CDR2 is SMNVEV (reference sequence). Trimming shortened V by 6 bases and J by 9 bases, and 9 bases separated the two germline ends. The CDR3 nucleotides are TGTGCCAGCAGGACTTTCGGTGAGCAGTTCTTC. It codes for CASRTFGEQFF.

This chain uses TRBV19 with TRBJ1-4, with D hard to call. Germline V gives CDR1 LNHDA, CDR2 SQIVND (reference sequence). The V end was cut by 10 bases, the J end by 8 bases, with 17 bases between. The CDR3 runs 13 residues. The CDR3, as DNA: TGTGCCACCCGAGGCCTTGATTGGGAAAAACTGTTTTTT. Its translation: CATRGLDWEKLFF.

This chain uses TRBV7-9 with TRBJ2-2; D possibly corresponds to TRBD2 (6 bases). Trimming pared 2 bases from V and 7 bases from J, leaving 8 bases between. The CDR3 consists of 13 residues. The germline V gene encodes CDR1 SEHNR and CDR2 FQNEAQ (reference sequence). This chain's CDR3 is CASSLLGGGELFF. DNA of the CDR3: TGTGCCAGCAGCTTACTGGGAGGCGGGGAGCTGTTTTTT.

The V call is TRBV5-1, the J call TRBJ2-5, with 10 bases aligning to TRBD1. CDR1 is SGHRS, CDR2 YFSETQ, per germline. V lost 9 bases, J lost 3 bases, and 8 bases stayed unmatched. The CDR3 totals 14 residues. The CDR3 loop reads CATKQGTGEETQYF. CDR3 bases: TGCGCCACCAAGCAGGGGACAGGGGAAGAGACCCAGTACTTC.

This sequence joins TRBV28 and TRBJ1-1, with D possibly TRBD1 on 6 matching bases. Trimming left V 7 bases short and J 2 bases short, with 14 bases between. CDR3 length: 14 residues. Per the germline V gene, CDR1 is MDHEN and CDR2 is SYDVKM. The CDR3 loop is CASTEQGTNTEAFF. The CDR3 DNA follows: TGTGCCAGCACGGAACAGGGTACCAACACTGAAGCTTTCTTT.

This CDR3 reads CASSPIQAETQYF. CDR3 bases: TGTGCCAGCTCACCGATTCAGGCGGAGACCCAGTACTTC. The chain carries TRBV18 and TRBJ2-5; no definite D call. V lost 3 bases and J lost 5, with 10 bases in between. CDR3 length: 13 residues. Germline CDR1 reads KGHSH; CDR2 reads LQKENI.

This rearrangement joins TRBV5-4 to TRBJ2-2, with 8 bases lining up with TRBD2. The CDR3 covers 16 residues. Germline loops: CDR1 SGHNT, CDR2 YYREEE (reference sequence). V shed 4 bases, J shed 2 bases, and the junction held 7 bases outside the gene matches. CDR3 sequence (DNA): TGTGCCAGCAGCCCCTTTGCGGGAGGCAACACCGGGGAGCTGTTTTTT. It yields the protein CASSPFAGGNTGELFF.

This clone occurred a few times. The rearrangement uses TRBV19 and TRBJ1-2; 9 positions agree with TRBD1. V lost 5 bases to trimming and J lost 8 bases; unmatched junction nucleotides: 6. Germline assignment: CDR1 LNHDA and CDR2 SQIVND (reference sequence). CDR3 length equals 13 residues. The CDR3 here is CASSARTGDGYTF. CDR3 bases: TGTGCCAGTAGTGCCCGGACAGGGGACGGCTACACCTTC.

The chain carries TRBV28 and TRBJ2-7; 7 bases are shared with TRBD1. Germline CDR1 MDHEN, CDR2 SYDVKM. Unmatched junction bases numbered 12, after V lost 8 bases and J lost 8 bases. The CDR3 runs to 13 residues. Here the CDR3 reads CASFRQGRDQQYF. The CDR3 bases are TGTGCCAGCTTTAGACAGGGTCGTGATCAGCAGTACTTC.

J is TRBJ2-7 and V is TRBV7-2, with 13 nucleotides matching TRBD2. The CDR3 runs 17 residues. J lost 2 bases, V lost 3 bases, and 7 bases had no gene match. Germline V gives CDR1 SGHTA, CDR2 FQGNSA. DNA for the CDR3: TGTGCCAGCAGCTTCCGGGGAACTAGCGGGAGGGCCTACGAGCAGTACTTC. This gives the protein CASSFRGTSGRAYEQYF. The complete variable domain, with remaining parts taken from reference TRBV7-2 and TRBJ2-7, reads GAGVSQSPSNKVTEKGKDVELRCDPISGHTALYWYRQSLGQGLEFLIYFQGNSAPDKSGLPSDRFSAERTGGSVSTLTIQRTQQEDSAVYLCASSFRGTSGRAYEQYFGPGTRLTVT.

V is TRBV5-1 and J is TRBJ1-1; the match to TRBD1 covers 9 bases. CDR1 is SGHRS, CDR2 YFSETQ, per germline. Losses at the gene ends were 4 bases for V and 7 bases for J; bases not matched to a gene: 5. The CDR3 is made up of 13 amino acids. The CDR3 DNA reads as TGCGCCAGCAGCCCGGGGACAGGGAATGAAGCTTTCTTT. Amino acid sequence: CASSPGTGNEAFF.

Concerning this clone: Other nucleotide sequences from this sample produce the same CDR3. The gene calls are TRBV6-5 and TRBJ2-2, with D unclear. Deletions cut 2 bases from V and 5 bases from J, with 3 bases between. This CDR3 spans 12 amino acids. Germline assignment: CDR1 MNHEY and CDR2 SVGAGI. CDR3 coding DNA: TGTGCCAGCAGTTACGGGACCGGGGAGCTGTTTTTT. It is translated as CASSYGTGELFF.

This chain connects TRBV18 to TRBJ2-5; 9 bases are a match to TRBD2. The V segment lost 4 bases and the J segment 4 bases; nucleotides outside the gene matches: 4. CDR1 and CDR2 (germline): KGHSH, LQKENI. CDR3 length equals 14 residues. CDR3 DNA: TGTGCCAGCTCACGGACTAGCGCAACAGAGACCCAGTACTTC. It encodes CASSRTSATETQYF.

V usage is TRBV7-2 and J usage is TRBJ1-5; D call uncertain. In germline, CDR1 is SGHTA, CDR2 FQGNSA. The CDR3 sequence is 11 residues long. V was cut by 5 bases and J by 11 bases, with 10 bases left in between. CDR3 in DNA: TGTGCCAGCAGCGGGCGGGCGACCCAGCATTTT. Translated, it gives CASSGRATQHF. The full variable domain, completed using reference TRBV7-2 and TRBJ1-5, is GAGVSQSPSNKVTEKGKDVELRCDPISGHTALYWYRQSLGQGLEFLIYFQGNSAPDKSGLPSDRFSAERTGGSVSTLTIQRTQQEDSAVYLCASSGRATQHFGDGTRLSIL.

V is TRBV5-1 and J is TRBJ2-7; D is ambiguous. Trimming took off 0 bases at V and 0 bases at J, with 10 bases between the two ends. The CDR3 spans 15 residues. The germline V gene has CDR1 SGHRS and CDR2 YFSETQ. The CDR3 sequence: CASSLDSSSSYEQYF. The DNA of the CDR3 is TGCGCCAGCAGCTTGGACTCCTCATCCTCCTACGAGCAGTACTTC.

This rearrangement joins TRBV9 to TRBJ2-7; no reliable D call. Trimming took off 3 bases at V and 3 bases at J, with 16 bases between the two ends. Per germline, CDR1 SGDLS and CDR2 YYNGEE. This CDR3 has 15 residues. CDR3 DNA sequence: TGTGCCAGCAGCGAATACGGTGACCCCCGCTACGAGCAGTACTTC. This sequence encodes CASSEYGDPRYEQYF.

Turning to this clone: Other DNA sequences of this sample code for an identical CDR3. The V and J genes are TRBV2 and TRBJ2-1, with no clear D. The germline V and J ends were trimmed by 3 bases and 1 base, with 4 bases remaining between them. Germline CDR1 is SNHLY and CDR2 is FYNNEI. The CDR3 covers 13 residues. CDR3 DNA: TGTGCCAGCAGTGACAGGTCCTACAATGAGCAGTTCTTC. Translated: CASSDRSYNEQFF.

With regard to this clone: Within the sample, other DNA sequences also encode this same CDR3. The chain carries TRBV4-3 and TRBJ1-1; no definite D call. The germline gives CDR1 LGHNA, CDR2 YSLEER. The CDR3 spans 13 residues. Trimming took 4 bases from V and 1 from J, leaving 7 bases between them. CDR3 protein: CASSRTANTEAFF. DNA of the CDR3: TGCGCCAGCAGCCGAACGGCGAACACTGAAGCTTTCTTT.

As to this clone: Other DNA sequences in the sample encode the same CDR3. This sequence joins TRBV28 and TRBJ2-6, with a tentative D call TRBD1 (6 bases). The V and J ends lost 6 bases and 4 bases respectively, with 13 bases between them. Germline assignment: CDR1 MDHEN and CDR2 SYDVKM. There are 15 residues in the CDR3. The CDR3: CASSRTGSGANVLTF. CDR3 DNA: TGTGCCAGCAGCCGTACAGGGTCCGGGGCCAACGTCCTGACTTTC.

The genes are TRBV5-1 and TRBJ2-2; tentative D call: TRBD1 (6 bases). This CDR3 is built from 18 residues. Trimming cost V 1 base and J 2 bases, with 18 bases left between them. Germline V gives CDR1 SGHRS, CDR2 YFSETQ. In DNA form, the CDR3 reads TGCGCCAGCAGCTTGTTTAAGGGGAACAGGGTTAACACCGGGGAGCTGTTTTTT. Protein: CASSLFKGNRVNTGELFF.

This clone came up a few times. Different DNA sequences within this sample yield the same CDR3. The chain has TRBV4-2 and TRBJ2-3; D gene ambiguous. Germline CDR1 and CDR2: LGHNA and YNFKEQ. The CDR3 runs 13 residues. V was clipped by 0 bases and J by 4 bases, with 5 bases between them. CDR3 loop: CASSQESADTQYF. Here the CDR3 DNA reads TGTGCCAGCAGCCAAGAATCGGCAGATACGCAGTATTTT.

This chain uses TRBV5-1 with TRBJ1-2; D might be TRBD1 (5 bases). V shed 6 bases and J shed 6 bases, with 15 bases lying between them. Germline lookup yields CDR1 SGHRS and CDR2 YFSETQ. The CDR3 sequence is 13 residues long. CDR3 sequence reads: CASKFRQPDGYTF. DNA for the CDR3: TGCGCCAGCAAATTCAGACAGCCGGATGGCTACACCTTC.

This clone was counted a few times. The rearrangement links TRBV28 to TRBJ1-5, with D hard to call. Trimming left V 1 base short and J 2 bases short, with 6 bases between. This CDR3 region has 14 residues. Germline values: CDR1 MDHEN, CDR2 SYDVKM. Written as DNA, the CDR3 is TGTGCCAGCAGTTTATTCACAGGCAATCAGCCCCAGCATTTT. Residues: CASSLFTGNQPQHF.

J is TRBJ1-1 and V is TRBV5-5; D ambiguous. The CDR3 totals 13 residues. V was pared by 2 bases and J by 3 bases, with 8 bases between. Germline V gene sequence: CDR1 SGHKS, CDR2 YYEKEE (reference sequence). The CDR3 region is CASSLVSDTEAFF. DNA for the CDR3: TGTGCCAGCAGCTTAGTGAGCGACACTGAAGCTTTCTTT.